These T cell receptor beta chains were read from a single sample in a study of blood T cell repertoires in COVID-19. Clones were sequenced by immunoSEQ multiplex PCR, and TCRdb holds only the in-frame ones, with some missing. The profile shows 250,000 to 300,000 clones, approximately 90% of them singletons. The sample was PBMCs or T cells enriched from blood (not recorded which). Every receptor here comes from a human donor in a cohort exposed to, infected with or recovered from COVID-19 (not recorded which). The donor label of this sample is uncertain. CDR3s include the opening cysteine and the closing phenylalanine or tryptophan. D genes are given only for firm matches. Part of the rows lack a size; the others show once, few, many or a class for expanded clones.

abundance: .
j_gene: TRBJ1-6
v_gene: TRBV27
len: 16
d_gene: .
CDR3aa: CASSPQGGEVGSPLHF
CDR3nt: TGTGCCAGCAGTCCACAGGGCGGAGAGGTGGGTTCACCCCTCCACTTT

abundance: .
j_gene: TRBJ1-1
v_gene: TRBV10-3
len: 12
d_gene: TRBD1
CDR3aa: CAINSGGTEAFF
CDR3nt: TGTGCCATCAACTCAGGGGGCACTGAAGCTTTCTTT

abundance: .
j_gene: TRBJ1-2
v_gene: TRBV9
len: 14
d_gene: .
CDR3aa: CASSQRPGVYGYTF
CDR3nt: TGTGCCAGCAGCCAGAGGCCCGGAGTCTATGGCTACACCTTC

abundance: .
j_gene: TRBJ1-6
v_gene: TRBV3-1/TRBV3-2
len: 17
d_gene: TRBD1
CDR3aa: CASSQDTIGQGRSPLHF
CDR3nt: TGTGCCAGCAGCCAAGATACGATTGGACAGGGCAGATCACCCCTCCACTTT

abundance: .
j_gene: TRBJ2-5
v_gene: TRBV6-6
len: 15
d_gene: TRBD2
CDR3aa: CASSPPGGLGETQYF
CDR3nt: TGTGCCAGCAGCCCGCCGGGGGGTCTCGGGGAGACCCAGTACTTC

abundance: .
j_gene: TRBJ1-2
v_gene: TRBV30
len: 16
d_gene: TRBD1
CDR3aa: CAWSSGGDRVTYGYTF
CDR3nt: TGTGCCTGGAGTTCAGGGGGGGACAGGGTCACCTATGGCTACACCTTC

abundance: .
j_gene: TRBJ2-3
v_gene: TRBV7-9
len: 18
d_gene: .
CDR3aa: CASSSRVGQGYGTDTQYF
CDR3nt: TGTGCCAGCAGCAGCCGGGTCGGGCAGGGGTATGGCACAGATACGCAGTATTTT

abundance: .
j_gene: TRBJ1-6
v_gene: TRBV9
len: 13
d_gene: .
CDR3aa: CASSATGRSPLHF
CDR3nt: TGTGCCAGCAGCGCCACAGGGCGATCGCCCCTCCACTTT

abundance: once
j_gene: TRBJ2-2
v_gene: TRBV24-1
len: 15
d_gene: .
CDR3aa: CATSDPRHDTGELFF
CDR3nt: TGTGCCACCAGTGATCCCCGACATGATACCGGGGAGCTGTTTTTT

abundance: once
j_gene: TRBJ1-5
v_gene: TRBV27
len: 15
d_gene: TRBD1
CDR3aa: CASSLSIGGQQPQHF
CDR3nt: TGTGCCAGCAGTTTATCCATAGGGGGCCAACAGCCCCAGCATTTT

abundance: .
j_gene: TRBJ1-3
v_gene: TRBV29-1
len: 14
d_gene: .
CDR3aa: CSAIPGNSGNTIYF
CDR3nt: TGCAGCGCTATCCCGGGGAACTCTGGAAACACCATATATTTT

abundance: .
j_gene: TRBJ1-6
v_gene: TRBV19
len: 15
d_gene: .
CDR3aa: CASSIIGTYNSPLHF
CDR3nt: TGTGCCAGTAGTATAATCGGGACCTATAATTCACCCCTCCACTTT

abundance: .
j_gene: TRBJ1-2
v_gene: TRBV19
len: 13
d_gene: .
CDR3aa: CASSLGQNYGYTF
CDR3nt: TGTGCCAGTAGTCTTGGACAAAACTATGGCTACACCTTC

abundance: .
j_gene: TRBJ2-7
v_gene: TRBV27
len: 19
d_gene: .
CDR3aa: CASSTRNRDTKGRSYEQYF
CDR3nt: TGTGCCAGCAGTACAAGAAACCGGGACACTAAAGGCCGCTCCTACGAGCAGTACTTC

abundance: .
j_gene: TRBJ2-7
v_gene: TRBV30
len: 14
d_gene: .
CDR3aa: CACQQGQPSYEQYF
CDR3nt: TGTGCCTGCCAGCAAGGACAGCCGTCCTACGAGCAGTACTTC

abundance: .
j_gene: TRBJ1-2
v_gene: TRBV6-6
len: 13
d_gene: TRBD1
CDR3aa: CASSYGTVGGYTF
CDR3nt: TGTGCCAGCAGTTACGGGACAGTTGGGGGCTACACCTTC

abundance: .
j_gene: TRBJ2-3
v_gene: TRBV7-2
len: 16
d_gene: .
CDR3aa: CASSLEQAGNTDTQYF
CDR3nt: TGTGCCAGCAGCTTAGAACAGGCGGGGAACACAGATACGCAGTATTTT

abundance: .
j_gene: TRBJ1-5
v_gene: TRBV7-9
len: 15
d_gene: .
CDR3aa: CASSGPGGGNQPQHF
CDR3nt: TGTGCCAGCAGCGGCCCGGGGGGGGGCAATCAGCCCCAGCATTTT

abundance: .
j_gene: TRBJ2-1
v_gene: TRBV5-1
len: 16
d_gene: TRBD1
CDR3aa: CASSFGGTGGYNEQFF
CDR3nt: TGCGCCAGCAGTTTTGGTGGGACAGGGGGCTACAATGAGCAGTTCTTC

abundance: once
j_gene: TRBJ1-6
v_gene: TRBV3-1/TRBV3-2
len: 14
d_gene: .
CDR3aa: CASSQGDTNSPLHF
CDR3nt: TGTGCCAGCAGCCAAGGGGACACTAATTCACCCCTCCACTTT

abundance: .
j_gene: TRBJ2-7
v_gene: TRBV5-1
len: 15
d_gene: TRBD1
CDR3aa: CASSSGTGLLYEQYF
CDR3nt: TGCGCCAGCAGCTCTGGGACAGGGTTATTATACGAGCAGTACTTC

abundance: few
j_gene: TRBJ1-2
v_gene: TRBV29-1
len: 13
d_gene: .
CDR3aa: CSVALHRAGGYTF
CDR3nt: TGCAGCGTCGCCTTGCACAGGGCTGGTGGCTACACCTTC

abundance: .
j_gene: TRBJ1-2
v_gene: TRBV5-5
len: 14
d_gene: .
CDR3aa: CASSPLIVNLGYTF
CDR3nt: TGTGCCAGCAGCCCATTAATAGTCAATCTGGGCTACACCTTC

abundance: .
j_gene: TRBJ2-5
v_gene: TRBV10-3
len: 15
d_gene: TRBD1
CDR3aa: CAISDPGTGQETQYF
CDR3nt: TGTGCCATCAGTGATCCCGGGACAGGGCAAGAGACCCAGTACTTC

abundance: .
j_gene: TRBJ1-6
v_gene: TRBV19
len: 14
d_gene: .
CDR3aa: CASTSGGSLSPLHF
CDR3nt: TGTGCCAGTACCTCTGGAGGTAGCCTTTCACCCCTCCACTTT

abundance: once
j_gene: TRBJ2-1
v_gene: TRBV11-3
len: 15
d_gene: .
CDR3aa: CASSAEGSSYNEQFF
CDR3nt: TGTGCCAGCAGCGCAGAAGGGAGCTCCTACAATGAGCAGTTCTTC

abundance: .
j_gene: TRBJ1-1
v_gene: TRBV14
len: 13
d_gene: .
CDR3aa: CASSPLGRPEAFF
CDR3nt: TGTGCCAGCAGCCCACTTGGGAGGCCTGAAGCTTTCTTT

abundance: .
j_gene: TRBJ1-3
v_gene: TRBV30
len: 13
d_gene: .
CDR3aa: CAWSGAGGNTIYF
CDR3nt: TGTGCCTGGAGTGGGGCAGGAGGAAACACCATATATTTT

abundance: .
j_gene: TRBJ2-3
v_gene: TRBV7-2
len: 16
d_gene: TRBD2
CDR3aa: CASSLAPAGDADTQYF
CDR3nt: TGTGCCAGCAGCTTAGCTCCAGCGGGGGACGCAGATACGCAGTATTTT

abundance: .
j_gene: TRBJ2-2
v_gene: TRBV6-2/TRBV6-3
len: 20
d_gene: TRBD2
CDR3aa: CASSRPSIAGGRQNTGELFF
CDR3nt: TGTGCCAGCAGTAGGCCGTCCATAGCGGGGGGGCGTCAGAACACCGGGGAGCTGTTTTTT

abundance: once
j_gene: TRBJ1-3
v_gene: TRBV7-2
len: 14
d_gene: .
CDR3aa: CASSFLGWGNTIYF
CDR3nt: TGTGCCAGCAGCTTTCTCGGTTGGGGAAACACCATATATTTT

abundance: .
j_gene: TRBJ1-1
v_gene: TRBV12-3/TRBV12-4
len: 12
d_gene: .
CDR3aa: CASSLGSTEAFF
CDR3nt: TGTGCCAGCAGCCTTGGGAGCACTGAAGCTTTCTTT

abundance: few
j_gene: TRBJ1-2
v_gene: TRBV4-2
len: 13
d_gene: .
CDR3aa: CASSHTQGPGYTF
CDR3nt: TGTGCCAGCAGCCACACACAGGGCCCTGGCTACACCTTC

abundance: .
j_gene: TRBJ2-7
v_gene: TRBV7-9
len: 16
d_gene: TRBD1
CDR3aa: CASSLYLVRTGYEQYF
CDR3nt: TGTGCCAGCAGCTTATACCTCGTTCGGACAGGGTACGAGCAGTACTTC

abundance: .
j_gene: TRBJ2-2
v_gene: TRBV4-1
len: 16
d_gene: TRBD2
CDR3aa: CASSPTELAGAGELFF
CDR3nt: TGCGCCAGCAGCCCGACGGAACTAGCGGGGGCTGGGGAGCTGTTTTTT

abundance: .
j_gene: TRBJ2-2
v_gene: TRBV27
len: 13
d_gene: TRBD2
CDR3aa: CASTRGGAGELFF
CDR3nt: TGTGCCAGCACCCGCGGGGGTGCCGGGGAGCTGTTTTTT

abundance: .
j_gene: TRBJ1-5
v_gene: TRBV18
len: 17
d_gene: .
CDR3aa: CASSPDSGVYSNQPQHF
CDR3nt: TGTGCCAGCTCACCAGATTCAGGGGTTTATAGCAATCAGCCCCAGCATTTT

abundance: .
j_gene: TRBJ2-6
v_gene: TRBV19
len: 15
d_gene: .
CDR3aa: CASKIWGAGANVLTF
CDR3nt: TGTGCCAGTAAGATTTGGGGGGCTGGGGCCAACGTCCTGACTTTC

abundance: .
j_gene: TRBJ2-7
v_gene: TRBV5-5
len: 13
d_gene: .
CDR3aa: CASSLISANEQYF
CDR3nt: TGTGCCAGCAGCTTGATCAGCGCGAACGAGCAGTACTTC

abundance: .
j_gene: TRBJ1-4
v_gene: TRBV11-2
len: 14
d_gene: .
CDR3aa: CATRLQGLGEKLFF
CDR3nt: TGTGCCACCCGGTTGCAGGGTTTGGGTGAAAAACTGTTTTTT